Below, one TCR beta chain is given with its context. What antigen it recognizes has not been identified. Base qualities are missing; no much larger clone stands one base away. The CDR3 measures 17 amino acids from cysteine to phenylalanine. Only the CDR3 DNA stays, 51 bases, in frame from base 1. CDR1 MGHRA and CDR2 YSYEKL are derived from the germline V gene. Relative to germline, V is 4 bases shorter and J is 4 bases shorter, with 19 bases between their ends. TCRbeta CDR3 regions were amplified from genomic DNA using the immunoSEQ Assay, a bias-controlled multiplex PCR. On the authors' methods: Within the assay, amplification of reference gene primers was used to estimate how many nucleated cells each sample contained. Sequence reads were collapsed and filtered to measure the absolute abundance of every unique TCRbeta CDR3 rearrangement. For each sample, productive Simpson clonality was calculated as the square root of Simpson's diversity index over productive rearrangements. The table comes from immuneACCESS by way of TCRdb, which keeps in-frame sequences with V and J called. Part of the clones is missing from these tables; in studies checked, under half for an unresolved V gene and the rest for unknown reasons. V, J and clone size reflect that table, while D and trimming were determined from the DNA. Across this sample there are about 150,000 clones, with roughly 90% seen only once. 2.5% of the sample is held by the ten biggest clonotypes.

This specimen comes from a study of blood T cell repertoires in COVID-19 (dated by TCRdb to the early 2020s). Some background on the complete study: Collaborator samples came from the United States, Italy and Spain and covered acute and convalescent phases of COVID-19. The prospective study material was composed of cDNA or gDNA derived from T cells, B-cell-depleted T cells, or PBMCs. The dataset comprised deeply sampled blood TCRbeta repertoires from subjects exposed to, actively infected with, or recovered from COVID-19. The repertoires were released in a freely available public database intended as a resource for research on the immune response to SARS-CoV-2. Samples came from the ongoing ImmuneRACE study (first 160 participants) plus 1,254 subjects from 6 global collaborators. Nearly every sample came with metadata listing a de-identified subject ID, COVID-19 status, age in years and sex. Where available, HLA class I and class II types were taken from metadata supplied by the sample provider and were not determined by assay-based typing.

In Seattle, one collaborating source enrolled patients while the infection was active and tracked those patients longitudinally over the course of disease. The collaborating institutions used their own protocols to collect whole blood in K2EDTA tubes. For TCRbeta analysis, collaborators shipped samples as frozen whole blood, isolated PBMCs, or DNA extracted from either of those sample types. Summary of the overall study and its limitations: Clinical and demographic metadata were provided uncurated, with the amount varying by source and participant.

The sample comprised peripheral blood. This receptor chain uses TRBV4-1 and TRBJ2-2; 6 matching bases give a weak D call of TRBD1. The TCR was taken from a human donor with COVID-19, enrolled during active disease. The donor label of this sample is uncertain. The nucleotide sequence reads TGCGCCAGCAGCCGGACCCCACTGGACAGCTCCACCGGGGAGCTGTTTTTT. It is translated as CASSRTPLDSSTGELFF.